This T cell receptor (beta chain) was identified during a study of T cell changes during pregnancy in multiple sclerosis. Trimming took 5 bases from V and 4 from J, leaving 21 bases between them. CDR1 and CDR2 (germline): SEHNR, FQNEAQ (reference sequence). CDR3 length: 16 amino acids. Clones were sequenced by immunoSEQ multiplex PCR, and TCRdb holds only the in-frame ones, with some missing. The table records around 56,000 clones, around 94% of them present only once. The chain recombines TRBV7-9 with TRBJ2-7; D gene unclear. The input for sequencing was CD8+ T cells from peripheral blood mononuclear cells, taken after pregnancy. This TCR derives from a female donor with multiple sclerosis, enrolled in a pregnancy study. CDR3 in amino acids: CASSLGSRSTSYEQYF. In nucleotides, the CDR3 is TGTGCCAGCAGCCTAGGTTCTAGATCTACCTCATACGAGCAGTACTTC. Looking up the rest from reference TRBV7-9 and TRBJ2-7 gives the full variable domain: DTGVSQNPRHKITKRGQNVTFRCDPISEHNRLYWYRQTLGQGPEFLTYFQNEAQLEKSRLLSDRFSAERPKGSFSTLEIQRTEQGDSAMYLCASSLGSRSTSYEQYFGPGTRLTVT.